This T cell receptor beta chain was documented in a study of molecular identifiers for immune sequencing clone quantification. The wider study: In replicates, RNA from approximately 20,000 or 100,000 naive CD8 cells was split five ways, four sequenced.

Trimming stripped 10 bases from V and 6 bases from J, with 13 bases between. The CDR3 consists of 12 residues. The germline V gene has CDR1 SEHNR and CDR2 FQNEAQ (reference sequence). One entry per CDR3 protein results from TCRdb running MiXCR on the PCR reads. The sample contains approximately 670,000 distinct CDR3 sequences, just under 20% of which appear only once. Naive CD8 sequencing libraries were generated from approximately 20,000 to 980,000 sorted cells, with 10%, 30% or 50% RNA as input. Findings and limits, study-wide: Beyond 20 RNA copies, clones held over 97% of effector molecules, compared with under 1% in naive cells. Barcode sharing among identical TCR molecules could make large clones appear smaller.

Comments on this clonotype: What it recognizes is unknown.

This TCR was sampled from a human donor in good health. Some libraries in this study had Jurkat cell RNA spiked in. The chain joins TRBV7-9 to TRBJ2-1; D perhaps matches TRBD2 (6 bases). The sample comprised naive CD8+ T cells from blood, with Jurkat cell RNA spiked in. Described subset: FACS-sorted CD8+CD4-CCR7+CD45RA+ naive T cells. The CDR3: CANLGLANEQFF. The CDR3 bases are TGTGCCAACCTGGGACTTGCCAATGAGCAGTTCTTC.